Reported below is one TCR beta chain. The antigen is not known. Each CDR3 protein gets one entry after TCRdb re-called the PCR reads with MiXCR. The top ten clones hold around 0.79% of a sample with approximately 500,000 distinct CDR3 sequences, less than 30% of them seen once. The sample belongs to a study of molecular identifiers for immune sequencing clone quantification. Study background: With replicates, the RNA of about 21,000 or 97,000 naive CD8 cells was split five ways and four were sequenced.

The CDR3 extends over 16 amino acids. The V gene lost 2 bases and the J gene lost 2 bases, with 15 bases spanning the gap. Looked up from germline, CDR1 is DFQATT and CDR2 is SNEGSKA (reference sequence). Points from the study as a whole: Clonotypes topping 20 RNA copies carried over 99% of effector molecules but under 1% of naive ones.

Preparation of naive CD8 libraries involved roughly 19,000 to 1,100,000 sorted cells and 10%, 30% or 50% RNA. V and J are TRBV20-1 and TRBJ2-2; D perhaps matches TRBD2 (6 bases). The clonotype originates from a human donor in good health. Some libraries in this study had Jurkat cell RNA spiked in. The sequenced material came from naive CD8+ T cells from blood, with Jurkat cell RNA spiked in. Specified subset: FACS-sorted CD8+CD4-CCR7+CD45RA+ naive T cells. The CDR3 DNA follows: TGCAGTGCTAGAATTTGGGGGGAGGCAAACACCGGGGAGCTGTTTTTT. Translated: CSARIWGEANTGELFF.